A selection of T cell receptor beta chains follows, all from one sample in a study of technical replicates of blood from a few donors. Profiling relied on immunoSEQ multiplex PCR, and the TCRdb table lists in-frame clones only, not all of them. The sample lists 51,000 or so clones, 80% to 95% occurring once. The sample taken for sequencing was PBMCs. The receptors were gathered from a human donor in good health. Some clones in this sample may be carry-over from other donors' samples. CDR3s include the opening cysteine and the closing phenylalanine or tryptophan. D genes are given only for firm matches. Some rows have no size entry. The others give once, few or many, or a class for an expanded clone.

TRBJ1-5 | TRBD1 | - | TRBV19 | TGTGCCAGTAGTACCGCAGGACAGGGGAATCAGCCCCAGCATTTT | CASSTAGQGNQPQHF
TRBJ1-1 | - | - | TRBV7-9 | TGTGCCAGCAGCTTTGACAGGAGCACTGAAGCTTTCTTT | CASSFDRSTEAFF
TRBJ2-6 | - | - | TRBV19 | TGTGCCAGTAGCCCATCCGGGGCCAACGTCCTGACTTTC | CASSPSGANVLTF
TRBJ1-1 | - | - | TRBV20-1 | TGCAGTGCAGCCCGGGCTGAAGCTTTCTTT | CSAARAEAFF
TRBJ2-5 | TRBD2 | - | TRBV2 | TGTGCCAGCAGTGAGGGCGGGAGGGCCCGTGAGACCCAGTACTTC | CASSEGGRARETQYF
TRBJ1-2 | - | once | TRBV18 | TGTGCCAGCTCACCAGAGTCTTACAGGGCTAACTATGGCTACACCTTC | CASSPESYRANYGYTF
TRBJ1-3 | TRBD1 | - | TRBV7-2 | TGTGCCAGCAGCTCCGGGACAGCTCCCACCATATATTTT | CASSSGTAPTIYF
TRBJ1-3 | TRBD1 | - | TRBV7-9 | TGTGCCAGCAGCGCCGGGACAGGGTTTGGAAACACCATATATTTT | CASSAGTGFGNTIYF
TRBJ1-5 | - | - | TRBV10-3 | TGTGCCATCAGTGAGTCCCGGGGGGATCAGCCCCAGCATTTT | CAISESRGDQPQHF
TRBJ2-2 | TRBD1 | - | TRBV19 | TGTGCCACACCCACATCCGGACAGGGCGGTCTAGATGCCGGGGAGCTGTTTTTT | CATPTSGQGGLDAGELFF
TRBJ2-1 | - | - | TRBV5-4 | TGTGCCAGCAGCCCGGCCGGGAACCACAATGAGCAGTTCTTC | CASSPAGNHNEQFF
TRBJ1-1 | - | - | TRBV7-9 | TGTGCCAGCAGCCGCAAACTGGCGGAAGAAGCTTTCTTT | CASSRKLAEEAFF
TRBJ1-1 | - | few | TRBV2 | TGTGCCAGCAGTGAGTGGAGCACTGAAGCTTTCTTT | CASSEWSTEAFF
TRBJ1-1 | - | - | TRBV5-1 | TGCGCCAGCAGCTCCGGGTCGAGCATGAACACTGAAGCTTTCTTT | CASSSGSSMNTEAFF
TRBJ2-3 | - | - | TRBV5-1 | TGCGCCAGCAGCCACACAGGGAAGCAAACAGATACGCAGTATTTT | CASSHTGKQTDTQYF
TRBJ1-3 | - | - | TRBV5-1 | TGCGCCAGCAGCCTGGCAGGGTCTCATCACTCTGGAAACACCATATATTTT | CASSLAGSHHSGNTIYF
TRBJ2-5 | TRBD1 | once | TRBV6-1 | TGTGCCAGCAGTGAGACAGGGCTTAGGGAGACCCAGTACTTC | CASSETGLRETQYF
TRBJ1-6 | TRBD1 | - | TRBV6-5 | TGTGCCAGCAGTATAACAGGGGGTTATAATTCACCCCTCCACTTT | CASSITGGYNSPLHF
TRBJ1-1 | - | - | TRBV9 | TGTGCCAGCAGCCCCTCAGGTGTGAACACTGAAGCTTTCTTT | CASSPSGVNTEAFF
TRBJ2-1 | - | - | TRBV11-2 | TGTGCCAGCAGCTTAGATCGAAGGGGTGACGGCGATGAGCAGTTCTTC | CASSLDRRGDGDEQFF
TRBJ2-1 | TRBD2 | - | TRBV5-1 | TGCGCCAGCAGCTTGGAAGCTAGCGGGAGTGGTGAGCAGTTCTTC | CASSLEASGSGEQFF
TRBJ1-2 | - | once | TRBV7-2 | TGTGCCAGCAGCTTCGGACAGAGCAGTAACTATGGCTACACCTTC | CASSFGQSSNYGYTF
TRBJ2-1 | TRBD2 | - | TRBV4-3 | TGCGCCAGCAGCCAGTTTTTAGCGGGAGGGCCGATGAATGAGCAGTTCTTC | CASSQFLAGGPMNEQFF
TRBJ2-7 | TRBD2 | - | TRBV4-3 | TGCGCCAGCAGCCAAGATTCTAGCGGGGTTTACGAGCAGTACTTC | CASSQDSSGVYEQYF
TRBJ2-7 | - | few | TRBV14 | TGTGCCAGCAGCCAAGGAGTCCTTAGAGGGGGCTCCTACGAGCAGTACTTC | CASSQGVLRGGSYEQYF
TRBJ1-1 | - | - | TRBV5-1 | TGCGCCAGCAGCTCGGGACTGCTGAACACTGAAGCTTTCTTT | CASSSGLLNTEAFF
TRBJ2-3 | TRBD1 | - | TRBV2 | TGTGCCAGCACCCGGGACAGTGCTGGCACAGATACGCAGTATTTT | CASTRDSAGTDTQYF
TRBJ1-3 | - | - | TRBV6-5 | TGTGCCAGCAGTTACTCGACCCAGGGAGGAAACACCATATATTTT | CASSYSTQGGNTIYF
TRBJ2-3 | TRBD2 | once | TRBV29-1 | TGCAGCGCCCGGACTAGCGGGGGAGATACGCAGTATTTT | CSARTSGGDTQYF
TRBJ2-7 | TRBD2 | - | TRBV6-1 | TGTGCCAGCAGTGAAGTAACTAGCGGGTCCTACGAGCAGTACTTC | CASSEVTSGSYEQYF
TRBJ1-2 | - | - | TRBV5-6 | TGTGCCAGCAGTCGGAACTATGGCTACACCTTC | CASSRNYGYTF
TRBJ2-3 | - | - | TRBV5-1 | TGCGCCAGCAGGCCGGACAGCCATACGCAGTATTTT | CASRPDSHTQYF
TRBJ1-6 | - | - | TRBV7-9 | TGTGCCAGCAGTTCAGAGAGGCCAAGGGGTTCACCCCTCCACTTT | CASSSERPRGSPLHF
TRBJ1-2 | TRBD1 | - | TRBV19 | TGTGCCAGTAATGGACCGGGACAGGGGGCTCTTGGCTACACCTTC | CASNGPGQGALGYTF
TRBJ1-2 | TRBD1 | once | TRBV12-5 | TGTGCTAGTGGTTTGACAGGGGACTCTGGCTACACCTTC | CASGLTGDSGYTF
TRBJ1-4 | - | - | TRBV19 | TGTGCCACCGGGGGGGACGGCTATGAAAAACTGTTTTTT | CATGGDGYEKLFF
TRBJ2-5 | - | once | TRBV30 | TGTGCCTACGACTTGGGTAGAGGGACCCAGTACTTC | CAYDLGRGTQYF
TRBJ2-1 | TRBD2 | - | TRBV19 | TGTGCCAGTAGTGAAGGGGGACTAGCGCCTTACAATGAGCAGTTCTTC | CASSEGGLAPYNEQFF
TRBJ2-7 | - | once | TRBV6-5 | TGTGCCAGCACCAAGTCGCCTCGGTACGAGCAGTACTTC | CASTKSPRYEQYF
TRBJ2-5 | - | - | TRBV29-1 | TGCAGCGTTGCCCACAGCTATCTAGAGACCCAGTACTTC | CSVAHSYLETQYF
TRBJ1-2 | TRBD1 | - | TRBV12-5 | TGTGCTAGTCAGGGAGACAGGGGGCCCCGGGGTCATGGCTACACCTTC | CASQGDRGPRGHGYTF
TRBJ2-5 | - | - | TRBV10-1 | TGCGCCAGCAGTCCTTTACTTAAGTACTTC | CASSPLLKYF